This T cell receptor (beta chain) was retrieved from a study of T cells in Graves' hyperthyroidism and ophthalmopathy. Regarding the study as a whole: Blood also carried most thyroid clonotypes expanded above 0.001. Model output signaled ophthalmopathy a median approximately 6.2 months ahead of onset.

CDR3 size: 15 residues. CDR1 and CDR2 (germline): LGHNA, YNFKEQ. V was pared by 3 bases and J by 6 bases, with 18 bases between. Amplified regions were TCR beta CDR3 sequences from RNA transcripts. When the TCR CDR3 underwent first-round RT-PCR, the HTBI primer set was used. TCRdb passed the multiplex PCR reads through MiXCR, listing each CDR3 protein once. In the table there are under 300,000 distinct CDR3 sequences, less than 30% of which are singletons. About this clonotype: Its antigen is as yet unknown.

The chain carries TRBV4-2 and TRBJ2-7, with D tentatively TRBD2 (6 bases). The sequenced sample was blood. The sequence came from a man aged 35 to 55 with Graves' hyperthyroidism that later progressed to Graves' ophthalmopathy. The DNA for the CDR3 is TGTGCCAGCAGCCATGCCCAGGTAGGGAGGACCGAGCAGTACTTC. Its translation: CASSHAQVGRTEQYF.